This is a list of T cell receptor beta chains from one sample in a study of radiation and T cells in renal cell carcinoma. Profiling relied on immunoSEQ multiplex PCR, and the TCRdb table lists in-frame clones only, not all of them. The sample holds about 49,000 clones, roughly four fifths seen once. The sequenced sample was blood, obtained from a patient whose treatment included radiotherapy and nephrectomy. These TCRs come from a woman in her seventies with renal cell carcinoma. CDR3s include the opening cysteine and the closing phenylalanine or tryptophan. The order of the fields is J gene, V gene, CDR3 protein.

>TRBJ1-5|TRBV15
CATGQATNQPQHF
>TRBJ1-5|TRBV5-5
CASSLTSSGNQPQHF
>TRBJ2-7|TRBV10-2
CASGWQEGEQYF
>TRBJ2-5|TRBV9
CASSVGGWGSWETQYF
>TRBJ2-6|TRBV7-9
CASRPIRGSGANVLTF
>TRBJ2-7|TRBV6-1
CASSERDGTAYEQYF
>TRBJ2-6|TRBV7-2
CASSLGGSGANVLTF
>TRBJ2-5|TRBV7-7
CASSLAPPGFSGETQYF
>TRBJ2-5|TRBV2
CASSSGRGGLQETQYF
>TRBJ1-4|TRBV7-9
CASSIGRLGVLFF
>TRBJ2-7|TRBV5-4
CASTGGNEQYF
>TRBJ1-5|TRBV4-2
CASSQEARGQPQHF
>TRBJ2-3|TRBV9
CASSVDGTDTQYF
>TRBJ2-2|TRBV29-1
CSVASGAGELFF
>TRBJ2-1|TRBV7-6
CASSNRDRGVNEQFF
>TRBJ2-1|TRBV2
CASSRTGNEQFF
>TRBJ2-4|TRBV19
CASSIDTQNIQYF
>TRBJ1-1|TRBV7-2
CASSLGFPSEAFF
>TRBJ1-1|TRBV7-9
CASSQTGETEAFF
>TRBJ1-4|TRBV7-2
CASSFTGVGEKLFF
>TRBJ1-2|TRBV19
CASKRPNYGYTF
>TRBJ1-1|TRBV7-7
CASSPLLMNTEAFF
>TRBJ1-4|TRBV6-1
CASSDSFTGWANEKLFF
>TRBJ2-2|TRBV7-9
CASTGGPINTGELFF
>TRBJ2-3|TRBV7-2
CASSTWTSATDTQYF
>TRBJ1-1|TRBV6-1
CASSGRTGGFTEAFF
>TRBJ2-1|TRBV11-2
CATSIWESSYNEQFF
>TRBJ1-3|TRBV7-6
CASSPTGGISGNTIYF
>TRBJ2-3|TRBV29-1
CSVEDSLNPSDTQYF
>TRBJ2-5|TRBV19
CASSMTSQETQYF
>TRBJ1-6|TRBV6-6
CASSYPQNNSPLHF
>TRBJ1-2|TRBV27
CASSLGTGGYGYTF
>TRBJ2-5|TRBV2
CARGDTAQETQYF
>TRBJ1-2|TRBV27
CASSLAVGGTGYTF
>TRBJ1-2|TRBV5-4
CASSLEGRNYGYTF
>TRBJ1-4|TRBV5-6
CASSYDSLNEKLFF
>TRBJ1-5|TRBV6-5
CASSSTGTDNQPQHF